This T cell receptor (beta chain) stems from a study of blood T cell repertoires in COVID-19. On the study more broadly: Donors in the United States, Italy and Spain gave samples during acute or convalescent COVID-19.

In the authors' workflow: Reference gene primer amplification gave estimated nucleated cell counts. Only in-frame clones appear in the TCRdb table, and some are missing; sequencing was by immunoSEQ multiplex PCR. That table gives V, J and clone size, and the DNA gave D and trimming. The sample carries about 76,000 clones, approximately 86% recorded once. The CDR3 is 15 amino acids. From germline, CDR1 is SGHNT and CDR2 YYREEE (reference sequence). The V segment lost 3 bases and the J segment 4 bases; nucleotides outside the gene matches: 6. The J gene is TRBJ2-1, the V gene TRBV5-4; 8 bases match TRBD1. Sequencing was carried out using peripheral blood. The sequence came from a human donor in a cohort sampled during active COVID-19. In DNA, the CDR3 is TGTGCCAGCAGCTCCGGTGGACAGGGTTACAATGAGCAGTTCTTC. Translating it yields CASSSGGQGYNEQFF.